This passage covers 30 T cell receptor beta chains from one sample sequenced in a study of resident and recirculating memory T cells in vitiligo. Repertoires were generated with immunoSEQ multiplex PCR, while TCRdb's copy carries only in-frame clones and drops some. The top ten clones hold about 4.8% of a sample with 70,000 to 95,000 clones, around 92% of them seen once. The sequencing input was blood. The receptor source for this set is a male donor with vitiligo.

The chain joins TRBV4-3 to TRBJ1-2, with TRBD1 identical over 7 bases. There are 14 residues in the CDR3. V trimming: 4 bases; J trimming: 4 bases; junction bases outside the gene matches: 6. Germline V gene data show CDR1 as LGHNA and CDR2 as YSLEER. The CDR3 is CASSPLGQTYGYTF. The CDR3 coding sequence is TGCGCCAGCAGCCCATTGGGACAGACCTATGGCTACACCTTC.

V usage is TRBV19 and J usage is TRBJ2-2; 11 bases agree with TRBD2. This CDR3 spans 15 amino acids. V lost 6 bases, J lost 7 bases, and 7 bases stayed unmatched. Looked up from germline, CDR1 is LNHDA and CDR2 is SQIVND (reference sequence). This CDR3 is CASRLLAGDLGELFF. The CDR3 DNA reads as TGTGCCAGTAGATTACTAGCGGGAGATCTCGGGGAGCTGTTTTTT.

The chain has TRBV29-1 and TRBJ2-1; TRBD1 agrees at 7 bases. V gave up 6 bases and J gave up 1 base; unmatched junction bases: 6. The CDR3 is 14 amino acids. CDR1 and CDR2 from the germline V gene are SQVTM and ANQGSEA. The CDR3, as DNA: TGCAGCGTGGCCGGGACAGTTTCCTACAATGAGCAGTTCTTC. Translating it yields CSVAGTVSYNEQFF.

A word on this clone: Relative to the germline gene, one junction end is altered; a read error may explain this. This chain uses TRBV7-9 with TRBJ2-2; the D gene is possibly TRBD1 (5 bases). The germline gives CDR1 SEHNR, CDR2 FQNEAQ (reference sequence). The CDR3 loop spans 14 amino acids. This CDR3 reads CASSLRGNNGELFF. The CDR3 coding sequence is TGTGCCAGCAGCTTAAGGGGCAACAACGGGGAGCTGTTTTTT.

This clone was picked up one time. This chain's CDR3 is CASSHMTGPEAFF. CDR3 in DNA: TGTGCCAGCAGCCATATGACAGGTCCTGAAGCTTTCTTT. V and J are TRBV14 and TRBJ1-1; weak D call: TRBD1 (6 bases). The CDR3 loop spans 13 amino acids. Germline CDR1 and CDR2: SGHDN and FVKESK. Trimming left V 3 bases short and J 6 bases short, with 11 bases between.

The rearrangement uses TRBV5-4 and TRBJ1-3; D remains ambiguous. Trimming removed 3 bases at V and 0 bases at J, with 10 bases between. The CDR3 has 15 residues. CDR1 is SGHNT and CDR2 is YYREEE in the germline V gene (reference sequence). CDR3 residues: CASSSATGSGNTIYF. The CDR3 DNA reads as TGTGCCAGCAGCTCAGCGACCGGCTCTGGAAACACCATATATTTT.

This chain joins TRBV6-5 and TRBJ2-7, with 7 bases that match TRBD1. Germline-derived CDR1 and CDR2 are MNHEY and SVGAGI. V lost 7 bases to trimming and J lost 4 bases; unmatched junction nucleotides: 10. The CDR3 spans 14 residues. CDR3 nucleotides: TGTGCCAGCACCAAACCGGGACAGTCTTACGAGCAGTACTTC. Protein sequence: CASTKPGQSYEQYF.

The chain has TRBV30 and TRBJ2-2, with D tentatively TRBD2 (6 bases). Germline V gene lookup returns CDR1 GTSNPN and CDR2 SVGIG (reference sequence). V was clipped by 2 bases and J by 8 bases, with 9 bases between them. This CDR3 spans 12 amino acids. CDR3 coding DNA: TGTGCCTGGAGTCCGGCGGGAGGGGAGCTGTTTTTT. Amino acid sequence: CAWSPAGGELFF. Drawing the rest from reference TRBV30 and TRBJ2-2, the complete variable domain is SQTIHQWPATLVQPVGSPLSLECTVEGTSNPNLYWYRQAAGRGLQLLFYSVGIGQISSEVPQNLSASRPQDRQFILSSKKLLLSDSGFYLCAWSPAGGELFFGEGSRLTVL.

The CDR3 nucleotides are TGTGCCAGCAGCTCGTTTGGGACAGAATATTATAGCAATCAGCCCCAGCATTTT. It is translated as CASSSFGTEYYSNQPQHF. The rearrangement uses TRBV5-6 and TRBJ1-5, with 7 positions matching TRBD1. Per the germline V gene, CDR1 is SGHDT and CDR2 is YYEEEE. This CDR3 contains 18 residues. Losses at the gene ends were 3 bases for V and 0 bases for J; bases not matched to a gene: 12.

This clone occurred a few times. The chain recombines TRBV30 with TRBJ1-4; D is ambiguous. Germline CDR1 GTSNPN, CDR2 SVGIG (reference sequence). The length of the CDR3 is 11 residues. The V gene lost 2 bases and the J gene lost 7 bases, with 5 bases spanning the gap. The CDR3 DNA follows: TGTGCCTGGAGTTCTCGTGAAAAACTGTTTTTT. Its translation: CAWSSREKLFF.

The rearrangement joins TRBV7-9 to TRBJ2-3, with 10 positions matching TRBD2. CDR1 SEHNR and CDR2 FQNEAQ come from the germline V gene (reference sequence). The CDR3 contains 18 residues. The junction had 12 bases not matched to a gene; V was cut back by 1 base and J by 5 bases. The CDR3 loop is CASSLGPGYSGRKDTQYF. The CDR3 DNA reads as TGTGCCAGCAGCTTAGGTCCTGGGTATAGCGGGAGGAAAGATACGCAGTATTTT.

Here the CDR3 reads CASSMVGTSGYNEQFF. For the CDR3, the DNA is TGTGCCAGCAGTATGGTGGGGACTAGCGGTTACAATGAGCAGTTCTTC. V usage is TRBV5-6 and J usage is TRBJ2-1; the match to TRBD2 covers 11 bases. V lost 5 bases and J lost 4; bases outside the gene matches: 8. The CDR3 contains 16 residues. The germline gives CDR1 SGHDT, CDR2 YYEEEE.

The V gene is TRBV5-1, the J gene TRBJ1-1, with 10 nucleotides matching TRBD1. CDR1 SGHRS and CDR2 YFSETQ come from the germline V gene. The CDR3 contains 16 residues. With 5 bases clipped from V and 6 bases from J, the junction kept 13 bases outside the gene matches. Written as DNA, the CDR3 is TGCGCCAGCAGTCGACAGGGGGCGACCCAAGGGGCTGAAGCTTTCTTT. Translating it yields CASSRQGATQGAEAFF.

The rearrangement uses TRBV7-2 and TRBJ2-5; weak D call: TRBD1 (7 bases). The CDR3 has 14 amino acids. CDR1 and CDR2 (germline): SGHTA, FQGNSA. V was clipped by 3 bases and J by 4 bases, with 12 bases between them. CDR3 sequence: CASSFQGGVETQYF. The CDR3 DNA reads TGTGCCAGCAGCTTTCAGGGGGGAGTAGAGACCCAGTACTTC.

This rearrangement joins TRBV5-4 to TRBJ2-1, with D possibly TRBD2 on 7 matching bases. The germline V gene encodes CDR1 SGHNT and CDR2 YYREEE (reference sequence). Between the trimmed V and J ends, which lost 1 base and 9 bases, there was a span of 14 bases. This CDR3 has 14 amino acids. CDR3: CASSLKEGGGEQFF. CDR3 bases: TGTGCCAGCAGCTTGAAGGAGGGAGGGGGTGAGCAGTTCTTC.

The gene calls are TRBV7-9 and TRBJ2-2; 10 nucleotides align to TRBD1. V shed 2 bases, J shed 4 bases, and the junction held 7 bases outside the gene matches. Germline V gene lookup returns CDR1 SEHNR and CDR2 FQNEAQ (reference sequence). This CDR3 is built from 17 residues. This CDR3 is CASSLTRWDRGTGELFF. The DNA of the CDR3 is TGTGCCAGCAGCTTAACCCGGTGGGACAGGGGCACCGGGGAGCTGTTTTTT.

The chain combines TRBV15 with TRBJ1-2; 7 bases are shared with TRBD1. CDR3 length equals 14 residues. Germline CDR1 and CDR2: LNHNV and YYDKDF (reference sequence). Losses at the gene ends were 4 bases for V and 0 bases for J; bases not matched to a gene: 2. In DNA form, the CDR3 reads TGTGCCACCAGCAAAGGGGGCACTAACTATGGCTACACCTTC. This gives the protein CATSKGGTNYGYTF.

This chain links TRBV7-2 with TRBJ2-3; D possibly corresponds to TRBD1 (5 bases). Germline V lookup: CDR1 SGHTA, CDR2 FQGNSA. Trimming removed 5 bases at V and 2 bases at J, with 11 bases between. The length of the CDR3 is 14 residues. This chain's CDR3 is CASSHDRNTDTQYF. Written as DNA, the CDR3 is TGTGCCAGCAGCCATGACAGAAACACAGATACGCAGTATTTT.

The DNA of the CDR3 is TGTGCCAGCAGCCTGAGTCTCCGGGACAGGGGGCCTAACAATGAGCAGTTCTTC. Amino acids: CASSLSLRDRGPNNEQFF. The chain employs TRBV11-2 and TRBJ2-1, with TRBD1 matching 12 bases. Germline CDR1 and CDR2: SGHAT and FQNNGV. The V and J ends lost 5 bases and 5 bases, in that order; junction bases with no gene match: 13. This CDR3 is built from 18 residues.

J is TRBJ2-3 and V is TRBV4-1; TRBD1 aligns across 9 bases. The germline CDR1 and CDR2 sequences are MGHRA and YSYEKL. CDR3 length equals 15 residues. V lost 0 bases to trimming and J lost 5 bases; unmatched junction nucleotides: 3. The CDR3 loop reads CASSQEGTGLDTQYF. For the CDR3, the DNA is TGCGCCAGCAGCCAAGAAGGGACAGGGTTAGATACGCAGTATTTT.

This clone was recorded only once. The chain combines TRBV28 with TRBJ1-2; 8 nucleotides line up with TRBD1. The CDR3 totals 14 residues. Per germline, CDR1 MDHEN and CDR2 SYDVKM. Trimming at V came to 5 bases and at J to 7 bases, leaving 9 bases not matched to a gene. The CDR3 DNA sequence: TGTGCCAGCAGTGGGGCAGGGGGCAACCGTGGCTACACCTTC. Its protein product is CASSGAGGNRGYTF.

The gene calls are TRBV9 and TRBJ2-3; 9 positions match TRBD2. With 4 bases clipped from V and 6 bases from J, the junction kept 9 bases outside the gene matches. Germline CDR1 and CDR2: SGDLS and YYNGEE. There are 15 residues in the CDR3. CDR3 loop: CASSPRREGRDTQYF. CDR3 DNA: TGTGCCAGCAGCCCGAGGCGGGAGGGGCGGGATACGCAGTATTTT.

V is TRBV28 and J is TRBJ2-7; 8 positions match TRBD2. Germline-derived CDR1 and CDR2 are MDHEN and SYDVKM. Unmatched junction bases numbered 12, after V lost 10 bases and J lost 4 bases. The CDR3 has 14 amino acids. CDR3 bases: TGTGCCACTCCGCTTAGGCGGGAGGCGTACGAGCAGTACTTC. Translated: CATPLRREAYEQYF.

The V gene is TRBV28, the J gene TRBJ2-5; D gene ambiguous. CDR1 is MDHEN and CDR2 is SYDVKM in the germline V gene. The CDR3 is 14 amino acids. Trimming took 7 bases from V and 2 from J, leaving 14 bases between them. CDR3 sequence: CASTLGGLQETQYF. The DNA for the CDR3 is TGTGCCAGCACCCTTGGCGGATTACAAGAGACCCAGTACTTC.

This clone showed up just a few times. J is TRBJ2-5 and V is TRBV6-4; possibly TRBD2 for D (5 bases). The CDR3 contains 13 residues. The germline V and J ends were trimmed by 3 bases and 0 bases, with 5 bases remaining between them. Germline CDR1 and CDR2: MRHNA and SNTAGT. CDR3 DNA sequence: TGTGCCAGCAGTGAGCGGGACCAAGAGACCCAGTACTTC. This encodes CASSERDQETQYF.

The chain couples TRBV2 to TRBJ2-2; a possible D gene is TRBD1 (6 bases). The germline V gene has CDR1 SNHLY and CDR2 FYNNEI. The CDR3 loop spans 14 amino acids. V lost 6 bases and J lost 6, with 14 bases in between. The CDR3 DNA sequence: TGTGCCAGCAGCCGACAGGTATTTTCCGGGGAGCTGTTTTTT. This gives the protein CASSRQVFSGELFF.

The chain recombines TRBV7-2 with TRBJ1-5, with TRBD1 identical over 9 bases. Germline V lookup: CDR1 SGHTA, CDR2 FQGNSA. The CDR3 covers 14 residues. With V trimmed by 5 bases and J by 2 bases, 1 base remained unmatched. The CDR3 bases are TGTGCCAGCAGCGGGGACAGGGGCAATCAGCCCCAGCATTTT. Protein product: CASSGDRGNQPQHF.

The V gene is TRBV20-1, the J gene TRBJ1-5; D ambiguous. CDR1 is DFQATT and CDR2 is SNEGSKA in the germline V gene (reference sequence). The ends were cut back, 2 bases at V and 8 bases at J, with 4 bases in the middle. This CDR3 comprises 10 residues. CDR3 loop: CSARREPQHF. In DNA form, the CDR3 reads TGCAGTGCTAGACGGGAGCCCCAGCATTTT.

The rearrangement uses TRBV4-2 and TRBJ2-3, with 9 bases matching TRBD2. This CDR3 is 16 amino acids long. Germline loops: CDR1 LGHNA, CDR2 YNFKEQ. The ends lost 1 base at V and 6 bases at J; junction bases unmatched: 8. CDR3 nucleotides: TGTGCCAGCAGCCAAGTAGTAGCGGGGGCCAGTGATACGCAGTATTTT. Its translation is CASSQVVAGASDTQYF.

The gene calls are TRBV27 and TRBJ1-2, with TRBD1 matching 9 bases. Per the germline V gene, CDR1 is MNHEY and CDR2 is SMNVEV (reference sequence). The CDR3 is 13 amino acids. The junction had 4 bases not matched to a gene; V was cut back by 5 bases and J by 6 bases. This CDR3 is CASSPRTGDGYTF. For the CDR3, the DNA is TGTGCCAGCAGTCCCAGGACAGGGGATGGCTACACCTTC.